Listed here is a single T cell receptor beta chain. As yet, its antigen is unknown. Lymphocytes (intraepithelial and lamina propria) were released by processing the graft tissue. Clones were read by immunoSEQ multiplex PCR, and TCRdb kept only the in-frame ones, dropping some. The sample lists about 2,200 clones; 60% to 85% were seen once. The data stem from a study of graft-versus-host responses after intestinal transplantation. Germline V lookup: CDR1 SNHLY, CDR2 FYNNEI. This CDR3 is built from 14 residues. V lost 6 bases and J 6 bases, leaving 16 bases between the germline ends. Findings of the study overall: The marrow of recipients harbored GvH clones, and ileum or blood showed some of them first. Graft-donor T cell macrochimerism coincided with high graft-versus-host to host-versus-graft clonal ratios in allografts.

The sequence derives from a human patient who received an intestinal transplant, so some T cells may come from the graft donor. This sample comprised ileum tissue, obtained 18 days after transplant. The V gene is TRBV2, the J gene TRBJ2-3, with D possibly being TRBD2 (5 bases). The CDR3 protein is CASRPRRGGDTQYF. The CDR3 DNA reads TGTGCCAGCAGACCTAGGAGAGGCGGGGATACGCAGTATTTT.